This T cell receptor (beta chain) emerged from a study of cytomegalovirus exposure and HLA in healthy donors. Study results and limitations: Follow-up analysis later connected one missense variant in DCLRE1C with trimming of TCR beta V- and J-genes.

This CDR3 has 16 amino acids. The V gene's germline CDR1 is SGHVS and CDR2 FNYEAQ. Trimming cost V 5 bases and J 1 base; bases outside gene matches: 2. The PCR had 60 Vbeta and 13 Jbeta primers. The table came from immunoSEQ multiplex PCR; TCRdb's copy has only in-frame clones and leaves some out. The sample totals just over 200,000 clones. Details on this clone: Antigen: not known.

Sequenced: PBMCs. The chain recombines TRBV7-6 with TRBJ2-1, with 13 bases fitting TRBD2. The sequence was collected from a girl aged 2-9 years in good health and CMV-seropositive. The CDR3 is CASSILAGGSYNEQFF. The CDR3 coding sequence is TGTGCCAGCAGCATACTAGCGGGAGGGTCCTACAATGAGCAGTTCTTC.